The 9 T cell receptor beta chains below all came from one sample that was sequenced in a study of T cell responses to AZD1222 COVID-19 vaccine. Only in-frame clones appear in the TCRdb table, and some are missing; sequencing was by immunoSEQ multiplex PCR. The sample has 75,000 to 100,000 clones, about 92% seen once. Sample: peripheral blood, taken on day 0 of AZD1222 vaccination. The source is an adult in good health.

The rearrangement links TRBV10-1 to TRBJ2-2; no clear D. Looked up from germline, CDR1 is WNHNN and CDR2 is SYGVQD (reference sequence). The V end lost 6 bases, the J end lost 4 bases, and 6 bases lay between the germline ends. CDR3 length: 12 amino acids. DNA of the CDR3: TGCGCCAGCAGCCTCAGCACCGGGGAGCTGTTTTTT. This codes for CASSLSTGELFF.

CDR3 in amino acids: CASSFRVNTNEKLFF. In DNA form, the CDR3 reads TGTGCCAGCAGCTTCAGGGTTAATACTAATGAAAAACTGTTTTTT. The rearrangement uses TRBV11-2 and TRBJ1-4; possible D gene TRBD1, 5 bases. V shed 3 bases and J shed 2 bases, with 10 bases lying between them. The CDR3 loop spans 15 amino acids. Per germline, CDR1 SGHAT and CDR2 FQNNGV.

In DNA, the CDR3 is TGTGCCAGCAGTTCCCTCCCCGGGACAGGTATCACAGATACGCAGTATTTT. It codes for CASSSLPGTGITDTQYF. The J gene is TRBJ2-3, the V gene TRBV28, with 8 bases fitting TRBD1. This CDR3 region has 17 residues. The trim removed 4 bases at V and 2 bases at J, leaving 11 bases unmatched. CDR1 MDHEN and CDR2 SYDVKM come from the germline V gene.

The chain has TRBV15 and TRBJ2-5, with 8 bases fitting TRBD1. CDR3 length: 14 amino acids. Germline loops: CDR1 LNHNV, CDR2 YYDKDF (reference sequence). V gave up 0 bases and J gave up 5 bases; unmatched junction bases: 2. CDR3 coding DNA: TGTGCCACCAGCAGAGATCGACAGGGGGAGACCCAGTACTTC. It yields the protein CATSRDRQGETQYF.

The table lists this clone with a few counts. V is TRBV7-9 and J is TRBJ1-2; TRBD1 matches 9 bases. After removal of 5 bases from V and 11 bases from J, the junction contained 9 bases not matched to a gene. From germline, CDR1 is SEHNR and CDR2 FQNEAQ (reference sequence). This CDR3 has 13 residues. The CDR3 DNA is TGTGCCAGCAGCGAGTACAGGGGGCCCCGTTACACCTTC. Its translation is CASSEYRGPRYTF.

The chain uses TRBV11-3 and TRBJ2-7, with D hard to call. This CDR3 spans 16 amino acids. V lost 6 bases and J lost 0, with 18 bases in between. Germline assignment: CDR1 SGHNT and CDR2 YENEEA. CDR3 sequence (DNA): TGTGCCAGCAGTAAAACCAACCTGGACGGCTCCTACGAGCAGTACTTC. This gives the protein CASSKTNLDGSYEQYF.

CDR3 protein: CASSPAGTGGYGYTF. Written as DNA, the CDR3 is TGCGCCAGCAGCCCGGCCGGGACAGGGGGTTATGGCTACACCTTC. The rearrangement joins TRBV4-3 to TRBJ1-2, with TRBD1 identical over 11 bases. V shed 4 bases and J 5 bases; nucleotides not matched to a gene: 6. Germline-derived CDR1 and CDR2 are LGHNA and YSLEER. The CDR3 is 15 amino acids.

The V gene is TRBV5-1, the J gene TRBJ2-7; 7 bases agree with TRBD2. Trimming removed 4 bases from V and 0 bases from J; junction bases left unmatched: 4. CDR3 length: 14 amino acids. Germline V gives CDR1 SGHRS, CDR2 YFSETQ. CDR3 sequence: CASSNGEGSYEQYF. The CDR3 nucleotides are TGCGCCAGCAGCAATGGGGAGGGCTCCTACGAGCAGTACTTC.

The rearrangement links TRBV7-2 to TRBJ1-4; weak D call: TRBD1 (5 bases). Germline V gives CDR1 SGHTA, CDR2 FQGNSA. V was clipped by 6 bases and J by 3 bases, with 14 bases between them. The CDR3 consists of 15 residues. CDR3 bases: TGTGCCAGCAGTCCTCAGGGTTCCGCTAATGAAAAACTGTTTTTT. This gives the protein CASSPQGSANEKLFF.